One and the same sample provided the 8 T cell receptor beta chains below, sequenced in a study of T cell responses to AZD1222 COVID-19 vaccine. Some clones are missing from TCRdb's copy, which holds only in-frame ones; the method was immunoSEQ multiplex PCR. The table lists tens of thousands of clones, about four fifths of them singletons, with under 6.5% in the top ten. The source was peripheral blood, collected on day 0 of AZD1222 vaccination. The receptors originated from an adult in good health.

CDR3 nucleotides: TGTGCCAGCAGCTTGAGGGGCCCGAGCTCCTACGAGCAGTACTTC. Translated: CASSLRGPSSYEQYF. The genes are TRBV11-3 and TRBJ2-7, with D perhaps TRBD1 or TRBD2 (5 bases each). Trimming left V 3 bases short and J 0 bases short, with 12 bases between. Germline values: CDR1 SGHNT, CDR2 YENEEA. This CDR3 comprises 15 residues.

The rearrangement links TRBV9 to TRBJ1-2, with D perhaps TRBD1 (5 bases). Germline values: CDR1 SGDLS, CDR2 YYNGEE. This CDR3 region has 14 residues. V was clipped by 4 bases and J by 8 bases, with 18 bases between them. The CDR3 sequence is CASSPSQGRGGYTF. As DNA, the CDR3 is TGTGCCAGCAGCCCGAGCCAGGGACGAGGCGGCTACACCTTC.

The CDR3: CASSYGRGGRETQYF. CDR3 in DNA: TGTGCCAGCAGTTACGGGCGGGGGGGGCGCGAGACCCAGTACTTC. V gene TRBV6-5 combines with J gene TRBJ2-5; TRBD2 aligns across 9 bases. There are 15 residues in the CDR3. The V gene's germline CDR1 is MNHEY and CDR2 SVGAGI. Unmatched junction bases numbered 6, after V lost 2 bases and J lost 5 bases.

This clone was observed a few times. This chain connects TRBV7-9 to TRBJ2-3, with 7 bases that match TRBD1. Germline trimming cut 5 bases from V and 4 bases from J; bases unmatched to any gene: 12. The CDR3 contains 16 residues. Germline V gives CDR1 SEHNR, CDR2 FQNEAQ (reference sequence). CDR3 in DNA: TGTGCCAGCAGCCCCCCCGGGACAGTGGTGGCAGATACGCAGTATTTT. As protein: CASSPPGTVVADTQYF.

This sequence joins TRBV9 and TRBJ1-2, with a weak D call TRBD1 (5 bases). The CDR3 sequence is 15 residues long. Trimming removed 3 bases at V and 2 bases at J, with 14 bases between. CDR1 is SGDLS, CDR2 YYNGEE, per germline. The CDR3 loop is CASSARLDTNYGYTF. CDR3 in DNA: TGTGCCAGCAGCGCCCGGCTGGACACAAACTATGGCTACACCTTC.

This clone was observed a single time. The chain links TRBV6-5 to TRBJ1-4, with a tentative D call TRBD1 (6 bases). The CDR3 is made up of 15 amino acids. V was pared by 5 bases and J by 8 bases, with 18 bases between. Germline V CDR1 and CDR2: MNHEY, SVGAGI. The CDR3 coding sequence is TGTGCCAGCAGTCCCTCGGACGGGGGGCAGGAAAAACTGTTTTTT. It yields the protein CASSPSDGGQEKLFF.

The rearrangement uses TRBV11-2 and TRBJ1-2; possible D gene TRBD1, 6 bases. The CDR3 contains 14 residues. Germline V gene lookup returns CDR1 SGHAT and CDR2 FQNNGV. V lost 5 bases to trimming and J lost 5 bases, with 15 bases between them. CDR3 in amino acids: CASSLLGGRYGYTF. For the CDR3, the DNA is TGTGCCAGCAGCCTATTAGGGGGGCGGTATGGCTACACCTTC.

The gene calls are TRBV24-1 and TRBJ2-7; D may be TRBD1 (5 bases). CDR1 and CDR2 from the germline V gene are KGHDR and SFDVKD. V gave up 3 bases and J gave up 6 bases, with 5 bases separating them. This CDR3 region has 11 residues. This chain's CDR3 is CATSDGAEQYF. The CDR3 DNA reads as TGTGCCACCAGTGATGGGGCCGAGCAGTACTTC.